This T cell receptor (beta chain) was observed in a study of CD8 T cells in ankylosing spondylitis. Study-level findings and limits: Characteristic, it appeared, of ankylosing spondylitis blood was a TCR beta motif of about eight highly homologous variants.

The CDR3 spans 12 residues. Germline V CDR1 and CDR2: DFQATT, SNEGSKA (reference sequence). V lost 4 bases to trimming and J lost 2 bases, with 6 bases between them. The sample holds many counts of this clonotype. Its specificity is not known. The authors made TCR beta libraries by quantitative 5'-RACE with molecular barcodes. TCRdb recomputed calls from the 5' RACE reads with MiXCR, one row per CDR3 protein. This sample has tens of thousands of distinct CDR3 sequences, with roughly 30% found just once. The sequenced material came from blood, either unsorted or a sorted T cell fraction (not recorded which). This sequence joins TRBV20-1 and TRBJ1-5, with no clear D. This TCR was sampled from a male donor with ankylosing spondylitis or in good health (not recorded which). CDR3 loop: CSATVGNQPQHF. DNA for the CDR3: TGCAGTGCTACAGTGGGCAATCAGCCCCAGCATTTT.